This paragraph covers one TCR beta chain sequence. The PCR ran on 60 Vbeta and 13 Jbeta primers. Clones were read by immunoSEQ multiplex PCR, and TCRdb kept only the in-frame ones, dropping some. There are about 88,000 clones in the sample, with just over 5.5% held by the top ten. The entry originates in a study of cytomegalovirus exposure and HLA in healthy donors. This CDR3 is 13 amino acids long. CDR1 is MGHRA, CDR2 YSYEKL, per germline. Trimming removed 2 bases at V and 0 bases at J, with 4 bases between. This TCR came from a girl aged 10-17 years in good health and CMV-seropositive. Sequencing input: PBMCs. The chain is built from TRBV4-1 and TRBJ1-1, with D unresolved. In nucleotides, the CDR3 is TGCGCCAGCAGCCAAACGGTGAACACTGAAGCTTTCTTT. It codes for CASSQTVNTEAFF.